The 30 T cell receptor beta chains listed next were all sequenced from one sample in a study of blood T cell repertoires in COVID-19. Produced via immunoSEQ multiplex PCR; TCRdb's table is partial and in-frame only. The sample carries roughly 150,000 clones, about 92% recorded once. Source material: peripheral blood. Every receptor here comes from a woman aged 55-69 years with COVID-19, enrolled during active disease.

The CDR3 loop is CASSVDFGDNSPLHF. The CDR3 DNA sequence: TGTGCCAGCAGCGTAGATTTCGGGGATAATTCACCCCTCCACTTT. V and J are TRBV9 and TRBJ1-6; the D is unclear. V lost 0 bases, J lost 5 bases, and 9 bases lay in between. Germline loops: CDR1 SGDLS, CDR2 YYNGEE. The CDR3 is 15 residues long.

About this clone: Mismatch with germline at one junction end may stem from a read error. The rearrangement joins TRBV19 to TRBJ1-1; D may be TRBD1 (6 bases). The CDR3 loop spans 14 amino acids. In germline, CDR1 is LNHDA, CDR2 SQIVND (reference sequence). DNA of the CDR3: TGTGCCAGTAGTATCGGGGGGCTGGGAACTGAAGCTTTTTTT. Translated, it gives CASSIGGLGTEAFF.

The rearrangement links TRBV7-2 to TRBJ2-5; 9 bases line up with TRBD2. After removal of 2 bases from V and 5 bases from J, the junction contained 6 bases not matched to a gene. The length of the CDR3 is 15 residues. Looked up from germline, CDR1 is SGHTA and CDR2 is FQGNSA. The CDR3 is CASSLRLAGWETQYF. The CDR3 coding sequence is TGTGCCAGCAGCTTACGGCTAGCGGGGTGGGAGACCCAGTACTTC.

This sequence joins TRBV15 and TRBJ1-5, with D maybe TRBD1 (5 bases). The CDR3 extends over 14 amino acids. The ends were cut back, 1 base at V and 10 bases at J, with 14 bases in the middle. Germline CDR1 is LNHNV and CDR2 is YYDKDF (reference sequence). CDR3 residues: CATSRAWQGGPQHF. The CDR3 nucleotides are TGTGCCACCAGCAGAGCCTGGCAGGGCGGACCCCAGCATTTT. Combining the CDR3 with reference TRBV15 and TRBJ1-5 gives the whole variable domain DAMVIQNPRYQVTQFGKPVTLSCSQTLNHNVMYWYQQKSSQAPKLLFHYYDKDFNNEADTPDNFQSRRPNTSFCFLDIRSPGLGDTAMYLCATSRAWQGGPQHFGDGTRLSIL.

This clone was seen only once. Within the sample, other DNA sequences also encode this same CDR3. The chain employs TRBV5-1 and TRBJ1-2, with D possibly matching TRBD1 (6 bases). CDR3 length: 14 amino acids. CDR1 is SGHRS and CDR2 is YFSETQ in the germline V gene. V was shortened by 1 base and J by 0 bases, with 7 bases between the two germline ends. The CDR3 loop is CASSLTGTNYGYTF. CDR3 DNA: TGCGCCAGCAGCTTGACAGGGACTAACTATGGCTACACCTTC.

This clone was counted between two and nine times. The chain carries TRBV7-3 and TRBJ1-3; D gene uncertain. V was cut by 2 bases and J by 2 bases, with 10 bases left in between. The CDR3 extends over 15 amino acids. CDR1 SGHTA and CDR2 FQGTGA come from the germline V gene. The CDR3 nucleotides read TGTGCCAGCAGCTTAGATGGGCAGGCTGGAAACACCATATATTTT. This encodes CASSLDGQAGNTIYF.

This clone appeared a few times. The V call is TRBV4-1, the J call TRBJ2-7; D gene uncertain. This CDR3 has 15 amino acids. The ends were cut back, 0 bases at V and 2 bases at J, with 11 bases in the middle. Germline V gene lookup returns CDR1 MGHRA and CDR2 YSYEKL. DNA for the CDR3: TGCGCCAGCAGCCAAGAGCTTCGTGCAGCCTACGAGCAGTACTTC. As protein: CASSQELRAAYEQYF.

The chain carries TRBV7-9 and TRBJ1-1; TRBD1 aligns across 7 bases. Germline CDR1 and CDR2: SEHNR and FQNEAQ (reference sequence). This CDR3 comprises 12 residues. The V gene end was trimmed by 5 bases and the J gene end by 11 bases; junction bases not matched to a gene: 8. The CDR3 DNA sequence: TGTGCCAGCAGCCCCGTAAGCAGGGGGGCTTTCTTT. This codes for CASSPVSRGAFF.

The rearrangement links TRBV10-1 to TRBJ2-1, with D maybe TRBD1 (6 bases). This CDR3 region has 17 residues. V was pared by 0 bases and J by 1 base, with 13 bases between. The germline CDR1 and CDR2 sequences are WNHNN and SYGVQD (reference sequence). CDR3 loop: CASSESGQGLSYNEQFF. In nucleotides, the CDR3 is TGCGCCAGCAGTGAGTCGGGCCAGGGGCTTTCCTACAATGAGCAGTTCTTC.

The CDR3 DNA is TGCGCCAGCAGCGCCGCCGGGACAGAACAAGAGACCCAGTACTTC. Protein: CASSAAGTEQETQYF. This chain links TRBV5-1 with TRBJ2-5; 7 bases map to TRBD1. In germline, CDR1 is SGHRS, CDR2 YFSETQ. The CDR3 totals 15 residues. Trimming cost V 4 bases and J 2 bases; bases outside gene matches: 8.

This clone was observed a single time. The V and J genes are TRBV19 and TRBJ1-1; weak D call: TRBD1 (5 bases). Germline V gene lookup returns CDR1 LNHDA and CDR2 SQIVND (reference sequence). Trimming left V 9 bases short and J 10 bases short, with 24 bases between. There are 14 residues in the CDR3. The CDR3 sequence is CASRQSEQESTAFF. As DNA, the CDR3 is TGTGCCAGCCGCCAGTCCGAACAGGAATCTACAGCTTTCTTT. The variable domain in full, completed from reference TRBV19 and TRBJ1-1, reads DGGITQSPKYLFRKEGQNVTLSCEQNLNHDAMYWYRQDPGQGLRLIYYSQIVNDFQKGDIAEGYSVSREKKESFPLTVTSAQKNPTAFYLCASRQSEQESTAFFGQGTRLTVV.

This clone was seen more than once but under ten times. The chain links TRBV24-1 to TRBJ1-2, with D uncertain. This CDR3 has 14 residues. In germline, CDR1 is KGHDR, CDR2 SFDVKD. Trimming shortened V by 5 bases and J by 2 bases, and 11 bases separated the two germline ends. The CDR3: CATSGHQMNYGYTF. The CDR3 nucleotides read TGTGCCACCAGTGGCCACCAGATGAACTATGGCTACACCTTC.

The chain employs TRBV4-3 and TRBJ1-2; D is uncertain. Germline CDR1 and CDR2: LGHNA and YSLEER. V gave up 0 bases and J gave up 3 bases, with 11 bases separating them. The CDR3 loop spans 15 amino acids. The DNA of the CDR3 is TGCGCCAGCAGCCAAGATCCCGGCCAGGACTATGGCTACACCTTC. Translating it yields CASSQDPGQDYGYTF.

The V call is TRBV11-2, the J call TRBJ2-3, with 9 positions matching TRBD2. The length of the CDR3 is 16 residues. J lost 0 bases, V lost 5 bases, and 6 bases had no gene match. Germline CDR1 SGHAT, CDR2 FQNNGV. The CDR3 sequence is CASSRLAAYSTDTQYF. As DNA, the CDR3 is TGTGCCAGCAGCAGACTAGCGGCGTATAGCACAGATACGCAGTATTTT.

The chain combines TRBV7-8 with TRBJ1-5; 7 nucleotides match TRBD1. CDR3 size: 14 residues. Germline CDR1 is SGHVS and CDR2 is FQNEAQ. After removal of 5 bases from V and 6 bases from J, the junction contained 7 bases not matched to a gene. The CDR3 bases are TGTGCCAGCAGCCCCCGACAGGGAGCTCAGCCCCAGCATTTT. Its translation is CASSPRQGAQPQHF.

The chain combines TRBV14 with TRBJ2-7, with TRBD1 matching 10 bases. This CDR3 is built from 12 residues. The germline gives CDR1 SGHDN, CDR2 FVKESK. Unmatched junction bases numbered 2, after V lost 6 bases and J lost 6 bases. The CDR3 reads CASRRDRGEQYF. CDR3 DNA: TGTGCCAGCAGGCGGGACAGGGGCGAGCAGTACTTC.

The chain has TRBV7-9 and TRBJ2-2; 9 bases match TRBD1. This CDR3 has 15 residues. The germline CDR1 and CDR2 sequences are SEHNR and FQNEAQ (reference sequence). J gave up 2 bases and V 8 bases, and 6 bases lay outside the gene matches. CDR3: CASGKGQGNTGELFF. In DNA form, the CDR3 reads TGTGCCAGCGGCAAGGGACAGGGCAACACCGGGGAGCTGTTTTTT.

The chain joins TRBV19 to TRBJ2-1; TRBD1 agrees at 7 bases. J was trimmed by 2 bases and V by 9 bases; bases with no gene match: 13. This CDR3 contains 16 residues. The germline V gene encodes CDR1 LNHDA and CDR2 SQIVND (reference sequence). The CDR3 DNA follows: TGTGCCAGCGCACATCCAGGGGGTCTTGCCTACAATGAGCAGTTCTTC. It codes for CASAHPGGLAYNEQFF. Combining the CDR3 with reference TRBV19 and TRBJ2-1 gives the whole variable domain DGGITQSPKYLFRKEGQNVTLSCEQNLNHDAMYWYRQDPGQGLRLIYYSQIVNDFQKGDIAEGYSVSREKKESFPLTVTSAQKNPTAFYLCASAHPGGLAYNEQFFGPGTRLTVL.

The rearrangement uses TRBV10-3 and TRBJ2-7; D possibly corresponds to TRBD1 (5 bases). Germline lookup yields CDR1 ENHRY and CDR2 SYGVKD. The CDR3 is made up of 11 amino acids. V gave up 5 bases and J gave up 7 bases, with 9 bases separating them. For the CDR3, the DNA is TGTGCCATCAGTTTATCAGGGGAGCAGTACTTC. Its translation is CAISLSGEQYF.

The rearrangement links TRBV6-2 or TRBV6-3 to TRBJ2-5; 12 nucleotides match TRBD2. Per the germline V gene, CDR1 is MNHEY and CDR2 is SVGEGT. The CDR3 consists of 17 residues. The trim removed 0 bases at V and 2 bases at J, leaving 4 bases unmatched. CDR3 DNA: TGTGCCAGCAGTTACTCGATCACTAGCGGGGGGCAAGAGACCCAGTACTTC. Its protein is CASSYSITSGGQETQYF.

CDR3: CASSVDSPGNTEAFF. The DNA of the CDR3 is TGTGCCAGCAGCGTTGACAGCCCGGGGAACACTGAAGCTTTCTTT. J is TRBJ1-1 and V is TRBV2, with D perhaps matching TRBD1 (5 bases). The V gene's germline CDR1 is SNHLY and CDR2 FYNNEI. V was clipped by 6 bases and J by 1 base, with 15 bases between them. The CDR3 loop spans 15 amino acids.

The DNA for the CDR3 is TGTGCCAGCAGTCTAGTGGACAGGGGGTATCAGCCCCAGCATTTT. Its protein product is CASSLVDRGYQPQHF. The chain is built from TRBV6-5 and TRBJ1-5; 10 positions match TRBD1. The germline V gene has CDR1 MNHEY and CDR2 SVGAGI. Trimming removed 5 bases from V and 5 bases from J; junction bases left unmatched: 6. This CDR3 has 15 amino acids.

V is TRBV5-8 and J is TRBJ1-5; TRBD1 might be the D (6 bases). The germline V and J ends were trimmed by 1 base and 2 bases, with 10 bases remaining between them. The length of the CDR3 is 15 residues. Germline values: CDR1 SGHTS, CDR2 YDEGEE. CDR3 in DNA: TGTGCCAGCAGCTTGCTGCGGGGGCGCAATCAGCCCCAGCATTTT. Its protein is CASSLLRGRNQPQHF.

The count of this clone is one. The chain carries TRBV7-2 and TRBJ1-2; 7 bases fit TRBD1. Trimming cost V 5 bases and J 8 bases; bases outside gene matches: 5. The germline gives CDR1 SGHTA, CDR2 FQGNSA. This CDR3 is built from 12 residues. CDR3 protein: CASSTGQAGYTF. In DNA form, the CDR3 reads TGTGCCAGCAGCACAGGACAGGCAGGCTACACCTTC.

J is TRBJ1-4 and V is TRBV27; 8 positions match TRBD1. The germline V gene has CDR1 MNHEY and CDR2 SMNVEV (reference sequence). With 6 bases clipped from V and 5 bases from J, the junction kept 11 bases outside the gene matches. This CDR3 contains 16 residues. CDR3 amino acids: CASSRRFGQGNEKLFF. The CDR3, as DNA: TGTGCCAGCAGCCGGCGGTTCGGACAGGGAAATGAAAAACTGTTTTTT.

This chain uses TRBV11-2 with TRBJ2-7, with 7 bases that match TRBD1. The ends lost 2 bases at V and 4 bases at J; junction bases unmatched: 5. From germline, CDR1 is SGHAT and CDR2 FQNNGV. This CDR3 is built from 14 residues. CDR3 amino acids: CASSLRMTGYEQYF. Written as DNA, the CDR3 is TGTGCCAGCAGCTTACGGATGACAGGGTACGAGCAGTACTTC.

The V gene is TRBV4-2, the J gene TRBJ1-2, with D possibly being TRBD1 (6 bases). V was clipped by 0 bases and J by 3 bases, with 14 bases between them. Germline lookup yields CDR1 LGHNA and CDR2 YNFKEQ. CDR3 length: 16 amino acids. The CDR3 region is CASSQEGHPGYYGYTF. The CDR3, as DNA: TGTGCCAGCAGCCAAGAGGGACATCCGGGTTACTATGGCTACACCTTC.

This clone is a singleton in its sample. As DNA, the CDR3 is TGTGCCAGCAGCCAAGCTAGGGGGTGGGAGCCCCAGCATTTT. Amino acid sequence: CASSQARGWEPQHF. The rearrangement joins TRBV3-1 (or the pseudogene TRBV3-2) to TRBJ1-5; maybe TRBD1 (6 bases). This CDR3 comprises 14 residues. V lost 1 base to trimming and J lost 8 bases, with 12 bases between them. Germline V gives CDR1 LGHDT, CDR2 YNNKEL (reference sequence).

The chain employs TRBV6-5 and TRBJ1-1, with D tentatively TRBD1 (5 bases). The CDR3 runs to 14 residues. V dropped 2 bases and J dropped 4 bases, with 11 bases sitting between them. The V gene's germline CDR1 is MNHEY and CDR2 SVGAGI. Here the CDR3 reads CASSYAEGLTEAFF. The CDR3 region has the DNA TGTGCCAGCAGTTACGCCGAGGGACTCACTGAAGCTTTCTTT.

This chain connects TRBV6-6 to TRBJ1-5, with D hard to call. The CDR3 covers 15 residues. CDR1 MNHNY and CDR2 SVGAGI come from the germline V gene (reference sequence). Trimming removed 0 bases at V and 4 bases at J, with 10 bases between. This chain's CDR3 is CASSYSPPENQPQHF. As DNA, the CDR3 is TGTGCCAGCAGTTACTCGCCACCGGAGAATCAGCCCCAGCATTTT.